These 19 T cell receptor beta chains share one sample of origin, sequenced in a study of blood T cell repertoires in COVID-19. Sequencing used immunoSEQ multiplex PCR; TCRdb keeps in-frame clones, though not all of them. The table records about 130,000 clones, around 73% of them present only once. Material: peripheral blood. The receptors were sampled from a man in his 60s who had recovered from COVID-19.

This clone was seen a single time. J is TRBJ2-3 and V is TRBV5-4; TRBD1 matches at 9 bases. Looked up from germline, CDR1 is SGHNT and CDR2 is YYREEE (reference sequence). The CDR3 runs to 16 residues. Trimming cost V 1 base and J 3 bases; bases outside gene matches: 6. CDR3 region: CASSLPAGTGTDTQYF. CDR3 sequence (DNA): TGTGCCAGCAGCTTGCCCGCCGGGACAGGGACAGATACGCAGTATTTT.

This chain uses TRBV28 with TRBJ2-3, with 7 nucleotides matching TRBD2. The CDR3 spans 16 residues. CDR1 is MDHEN, CDR2 SYDVKM, per germline. V gave up 6 bases and J gave up 6 bases; unmatched junction bases: 15. CDR3 DNA sequence: TGTGCCAGCAGCTTTAGACTAGCTCAAATAGGGGATACGCAGTATTTT. This encodes CASSFRLAQIGDTQYF.

This clone was found a few times. The genes are TRBV19 and TRBJ1-3; no definite D call. The CDR3 contains 16 residues. V lost 3 bases to trimming and J lost 0 bases, with 12 bases between them. Looked up from germline, CDR1 is LNHDA and CDR2 is SQIVND (reference sequence). Written as DNA, the CDR3 is TGTGCCAGTAGTATCCGCGGAGACCCCTCTGGAAACACCATATATTTT. Encoded protein: CASSIRGDPSGNTIYF.

The chain is built from TRBV6-2 or TRBV6-3 and TRBJ1-1; perhaps TRBD1 as D (5 bases). The V and J ends lost 5 bases and 2 bases respectively, with 9 bases between them. The CDR3 is made up of 13 amino acids. Germline V gene sequence: CDR1 MNHEY, CDR2 SVGEGT. The CDR3 nucleotides read TGTGCCAGCAGTAGGAGGGGTAACACTGAAGCTTTCTTT. This translates into CASSRRGNTEAFF.

This chain connects TRBV2 to TRBJ2-4, with a possible D match to TRBD1 (5 bases). Per the germline V gene, CDR1 is SNHLY and CDR2 is FYNNEI. Trimming removed 3 bases from V and 1 base from J, with 13 bases in between. The CDR3 totals 16 residues. In nucleotides, the CDR3 is TGTGCCAGCAGTGATAATTTCCACAGGGCCAAAAACATTCAGTACTTC. This encodes CASSDNFHRAKNIQYF.

The CDR3 protein is CASSPRQGGFTGELFF. The CDR3 nucleotides read TGTGCCAGCTCACCGCGACAGGGAGGTTTCACCGGGGAGCTGTTTTTT. The chain links TRBV18 to TRBJ2-2, with D possibly matching TRBD1 (7 bases). This CDR3 is built from 16 residues. Trimming cost V 3 bases and J 4 bases, with 15 bases left between them. The germline V gene encodes CDR1 KGHSH and CDR2 LQKENI.

This chain connects TRBV18 to TRBJ2-3, with D possibly TRBD1 on 6 matching bases. Germline CDR1 KGHSH, CDR2 LQKENI. Trimming shortened V by 9 bases and J by 2 bases, and 15 bases separated the two germline ends. CDR3 length: 14 amino acids. The CDR3 DNA follows: TGTGCCAGTCGACCCGGACAGAACACAGATACGCAGTATTTT. Amino acids: CASRPGQNTDTQYF.

V gene TRBV19 combines with J gene TRBJ1-1; tentatively, D is TRBD1 (6 bases). CDR1 and CDR2 from the germline V gene are LNHDA and SQIVND (reference sequence). The CDR3 sequence is 15 residues long. Trimming pared 9 bases from V and 4 bases from J, leaving 21 bases between. The CDR3 region has the DNA TGTGCCAGCACCGAGGCGGGGGCACGGAGCACTGAAGCTTTCTTT. Translation: CASTEAGARSTEAFF.

The rearrangement joins TRBV19 to TRBJ1-5, with a possible D match to TRBD1 (6 bases). This CDR3 spans 16 amino acids. With 4 bases removed from V and 2 bases from J, the gap between germline ends came to 15 bases. The germline gives CDR1 LNHDA, CDR2 SQIVND (reference sequence). DNA of the CDR3: TGTGCCAGTAGTACTGGGACAATCTACGGCAATCAGCCCCAGCATTTT. This translates into CASSTGTIYGNQPQHF.

The rearrangement joins TRBV13 to TRBJ1-2; 8 positions agree with TRBD1. Germline CDR1 and CDR2: PRHDT and FYEKMQ (reference sequence). V dropped 5 bases and J dropped 7; count of bases not matched to a gene: 9. The CDR3 has 14 amino acids. The CDR3 DNA is TGTGCCAGCAGCGACGGACAGGGCATGGGTGGCTACACCTTC. It encodes CASSDGQGMGGYTF.

This clone came up many times. The V and J genes are TRBV28 and TRBJ1-1, with 8 bases that match TRBD1. CDR3 length: 15 amino acids. In germline, CDR1 is MDHEN, CDR2 SYDVKM. After removal of 2 bases from V and 5 bases from J, the junction contained 7 bases not matched to a gene. CDR3 coding DNA: TGTGCCAGCAGTTTAGCAGGGGGCTGGGGTACTGAAGCTTTCTTT. This sequence encodes CASSLAGGWGTEAFF.

The chain couples TRBV6-5 to TRBJ1-4, with TRBD1 matching over 9 bases. Germline CDR1 is MNHEY and CDR2 is SVGAGI. J was trimmed by 8 bases and V by 6 bases; bases with no gene match: 7. This CDR3 has 14 residues. CDR3 residues: CASRRTGEQEKLFF. The CDR3 bases are TGTGCCAGCAGACGGACAGGGGAGCAAGAAAAACTGTTTTTT.

The chain recombines TRBV19 with TRBJ2-5, with 14 bases fitting TRBD2. Trimming at V came to 4 bases and at J to 5 bases, leaving 3 bases not matched to a gene. Per germline, CDR1 LNHDA and CDR2 SQIVND (reference sequence). This CDR3 is 15 amino acids long. The CDR3 protein is CASSTWTSGGETQYF. The CDR3 nucleotides read TGTGCCAGTAGTACTTGGACTAGCGGGGGGGAGACCCAGTACTTC.

The DNA of the CDR3 is TGTGCCAGCAGCCAAAAGCTGCCGGGAGATACGCAGTATTTT. Its translation: CASSQKLPGDTQYF. The V gene is TRBV3-1 (or the pseudogene TRBV3-2), the J gene TRBJ2-3, with D unresolved. Germline CDR1 is LGHDT and CDR2 is YNNKEL (reference sequence). The CDR3 extends over 14 amino acids. Trimming shortened V by 2 bases and J by 5 bases, and 11 bases separated the two germline ends.

The V gene is TRBV5-8, the J gene TRBJ2-5; 11 bases align to TRBD1. Germline CDR1 reads SGHTS; CDR2 reads YDEGEE. Germline trimming cut 4 bases from V and 4 bases from J; bases unmatched to any gene: 12. This CDR3 has 17 amino acids. The DNA for the CDR3 is TGTGCCAGCAGCGGAGGACAGGGACAGGGGGTAGGAGAGACCCAGTACTTC. This gives the protein CASSGGQGQGVGETQYF. The whole variable domain, remainder taken from reference TRBV5-8 and TRBJ2-5, is EAGVTQSPTHLIKTRGQQATLRCSPISGHTSVYWYQQALGLGLQFLLWYDEGEERNRGNFPPRFSGRQFPNYSSELNVNALELEDSALYLCASSGGQGQGVGETQYFGPGTRLLVL.

This clone occurred once. The rearrangement links TRBV27 to TRBJ2-1, with 8 bases matching TRBD2. Germline trimming cut 4 bases from V and 0 bases from J; bases unmatched to any gene: 11. There are 18 residues in the CDR3. Germline lookup yields CDR1 MNHEY and CDR2 SMNVEV (reference sequence). The CDR3 reads CASSYLSSGLSSYNEQFF. The CDR3, as DNA: TGTGCCAGCAGTTACCTTTCTAGCGGGCTAAGCTCCTACAATGAGCAGTTCTTC.

This clone was counted between two and nine times. This sequence joins TRBV5-1 and TRBJ2-2; a weak D match, TRBD1 (5 bases). CDR3 length: 16 residues. V was trimmed by 0 bases and J by 4 bases, leaving 13 bases between them. Germline V gene sequence: CDR1 SGHRS, CDR2 YFSETQ. The CDR3 DNA follows: TGCGCCAGCAGCTTGGAGGCAGCCACAGGCACCGGGGAGCTGTTTTTT. This translates into CASSLEAATGTGELFF.

The J gene is TRBJ1-2, the V gene TRBV28; D is unresolved. This CDR3 is 11 amino acids long. V gave up 4 bases and J gave up 2 bases, with 2 bases separating them. Germline lookup yields CDR1 MDHEN and CDR2 SYDVKM. CDR3 nucleotides: TGTGCCAGCAGTTCGAACTATGGCTACACCTTC. Translated: CASSSNYGYTF.

V usage is TRBV19 and J usage is TRBJ2-7, with D possibly matching TRBD2 (5 bases). The CDR3 has 16 residues. In germline, CDR1 is LNHDA, CDR2 SQIVND (reference sequence). The germline V and J ends were trimmed by 5 bases and 6 bases, with 23 bases remaining between them. Written as DNA, the CDR3 is TGTGCCAGTAGTTCGTTTGTGTCTATGGACTTGAGCGAGCAGTACTTC. Translation: CASSSFVSMDLSEQYF.